The clone carrying this T cell receptor beta chain was detected once. Its antigen is undetermined. The entry originates in a study of yellow fever vaccine responses in identical twins. Whole-study results and caveats: After vaccination, twins' T cell response reportedly seemed partly convergent, partly personalized.

V was clipped by 0 bases and J by 1 base, with 7 bases between them. CDR1 is SGHNT, CDR2 YENEEA, per germline. CDR3 length: 15 residues. TCRdb used MiXCR to reprocess the RT-PCR reads, holding one entry per CDR3 protein. The table shows about 1,200 distinct CDR3 sequences, with 84% occurring only once. This TCR derives from a female donor who received the yellow fever vaccine. The chain is built from TRBV11-3 and TRBJ2-1, with unresolved D. Sample: T cells from blood (PBMCs), unsorted or a sorted subset (not recorded which), taken before or after yellow fever vaccination (not recorded which). The CDR3 region has the DNA TGTGCCAGCAGCTTAGATCTGTGGTCCTACAATGAGCAGTTCTTC. Encoded protein: CASSLDLWSYNEQFF.